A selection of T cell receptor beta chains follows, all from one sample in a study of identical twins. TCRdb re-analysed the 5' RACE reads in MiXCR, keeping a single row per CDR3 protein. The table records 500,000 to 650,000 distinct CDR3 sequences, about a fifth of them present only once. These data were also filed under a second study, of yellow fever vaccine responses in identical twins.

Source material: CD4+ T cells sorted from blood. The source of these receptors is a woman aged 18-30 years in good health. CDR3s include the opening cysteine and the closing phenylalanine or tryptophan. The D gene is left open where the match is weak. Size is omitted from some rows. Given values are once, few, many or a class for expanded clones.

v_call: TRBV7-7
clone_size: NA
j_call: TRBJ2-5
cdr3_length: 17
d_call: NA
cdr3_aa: CASSLEHVEGAPETQYF
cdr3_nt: TGTGCCAGCAGCTTAGAGCACGTAGAGGGCGCCCCGGAGACCCAGTACTTC

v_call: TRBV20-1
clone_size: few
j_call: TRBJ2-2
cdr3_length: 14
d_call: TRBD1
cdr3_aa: CSARAPRQGGELFF
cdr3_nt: TGCAGTGCTAGAGCCCCCCGACAGGGTGGGGAGCTGTTTTTT

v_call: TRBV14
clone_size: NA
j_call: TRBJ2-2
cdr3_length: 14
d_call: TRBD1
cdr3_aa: CASSPDRVGGELFF
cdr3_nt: TGTGCCAGCAGCCCCGACAGGGTCGGCGGGGAGCTGTTTTTT

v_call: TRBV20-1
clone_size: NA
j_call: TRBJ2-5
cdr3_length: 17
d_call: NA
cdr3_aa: CCARRPPWRVDQETQYF
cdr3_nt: TGCTGTGCTAGACGTCCCCCGTGGCGGGTGGACCAAGAGACCCAGTACTTC

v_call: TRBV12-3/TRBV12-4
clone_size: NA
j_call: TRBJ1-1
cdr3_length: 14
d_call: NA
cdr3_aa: CASSFGGGSTEAFF
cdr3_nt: TGTGCCAGCAGTTTCGGGGGAGGTAGCACTGAAGCTTTCTTT

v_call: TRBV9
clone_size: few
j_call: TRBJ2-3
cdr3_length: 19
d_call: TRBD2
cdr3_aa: CASSPSAVGLAGVKDTQYF
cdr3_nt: TGTGCCAGCAGCCCCTCCGCGGTGGGGCTAGCGGGAGTGAAAGATACGCAGTATTTT

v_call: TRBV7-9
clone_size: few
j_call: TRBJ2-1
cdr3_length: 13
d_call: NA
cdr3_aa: CASSWGLYNEQFF
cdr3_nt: TGTGCCAGCAGTTGGGGACTGTACAATGAGCAGTTCTTC

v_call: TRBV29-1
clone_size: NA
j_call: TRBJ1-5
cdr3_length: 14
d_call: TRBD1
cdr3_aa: CSVGDGQGTQPQHF
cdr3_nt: TGCAGCGTTGGGGATGGACAGGGGACACAGCCCCAGCATTTT

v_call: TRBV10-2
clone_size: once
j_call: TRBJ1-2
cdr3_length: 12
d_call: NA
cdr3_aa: CASSGWNYGYTF
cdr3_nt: TGCGCCAGCAGTGGCTGGAACTATGGCTACACCTTC

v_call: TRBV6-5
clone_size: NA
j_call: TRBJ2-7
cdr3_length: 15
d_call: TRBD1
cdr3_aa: CASSSPGQGTRRQYF
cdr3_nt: TGTGCCAGCAGTTCCCCGGGACAGGGTACTAGGCGGCAGTACTTC

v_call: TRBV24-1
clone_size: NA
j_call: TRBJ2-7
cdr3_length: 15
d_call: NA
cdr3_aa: CATSDFEGGIYEQYF
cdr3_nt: TGTGCCACCAGTGATTTTGAGGGTGGGATCTACGAGCAGTACTTC

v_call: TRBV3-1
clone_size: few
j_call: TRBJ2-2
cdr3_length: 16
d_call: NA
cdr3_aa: CASSLSIGGYAGELFF
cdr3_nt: TGTGCCAGCAGCCTTTCTATCGGGGGATACGCCGGGGAGCTGTTTTTT

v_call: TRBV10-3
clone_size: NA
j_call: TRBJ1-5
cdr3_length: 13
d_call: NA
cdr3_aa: CATADEGNQPQHF
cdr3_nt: TGTGCCACGGCGGACGAAGGCAATCAGCCCCAGCATTTT

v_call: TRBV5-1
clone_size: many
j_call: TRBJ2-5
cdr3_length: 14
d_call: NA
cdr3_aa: CASSLEASRETQYF
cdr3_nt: TGCGCCAGCAGCTTGGAAGCTAGCAGAGAGACCCAGTACTTC

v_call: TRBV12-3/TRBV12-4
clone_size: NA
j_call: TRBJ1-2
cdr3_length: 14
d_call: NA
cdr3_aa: CASSPSSSPYGYTF
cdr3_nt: TGTGCCAGCAGTCCATCTTCTAGCCCCTATGGCTACACCTTC

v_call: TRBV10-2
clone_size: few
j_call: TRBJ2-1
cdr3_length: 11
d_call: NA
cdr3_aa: CASSVINEQFF
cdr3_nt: TGCGCCAGCAGTGTTATTAATGAGCAGTTCTTC

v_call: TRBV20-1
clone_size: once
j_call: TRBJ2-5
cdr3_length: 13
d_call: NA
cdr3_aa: CSAMRTPEETQYF
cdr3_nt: TGCAGTGCTATGCGGACCCCTGAAGAGACCCAGTACTTC

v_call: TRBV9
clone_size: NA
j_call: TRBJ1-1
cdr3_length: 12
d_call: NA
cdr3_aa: CASSSRDTEAFF
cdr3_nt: TGTGCCAGCAGCTCCCGGGACACTGAAGCTTTCTTT

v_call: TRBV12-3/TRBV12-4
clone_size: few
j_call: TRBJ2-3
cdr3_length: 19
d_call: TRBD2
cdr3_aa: CASSPTITLAGVGGDTQYF
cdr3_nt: TGTGCCAGCAGTCCTACGATTACGTTAGCGGGAGTGGGGGGGGATACGCAGTATTTT

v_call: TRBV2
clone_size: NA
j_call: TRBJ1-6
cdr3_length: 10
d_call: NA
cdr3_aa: CASSARLLHF
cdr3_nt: TGTGCCAGCAGTGCCAGACTACTCCACTTT

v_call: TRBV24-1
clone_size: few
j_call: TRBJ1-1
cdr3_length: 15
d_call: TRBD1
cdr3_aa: CATSHYRGSITEAFF
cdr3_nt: TGTGCCACCAGTCACTACAGGGGAAGTATCACTGAAGCTTTCTTT

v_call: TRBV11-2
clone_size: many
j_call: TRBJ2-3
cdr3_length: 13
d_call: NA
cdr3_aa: CASSKGRTDTQYF
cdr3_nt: TGTGCCAGCAGCAAGGGTAGGACAGATACGCAGTATTTT

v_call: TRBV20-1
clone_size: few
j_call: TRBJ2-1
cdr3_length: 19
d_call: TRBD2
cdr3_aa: CSARVAGTSGRVEDNEQFF
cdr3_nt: TGCAGTGCTAGAGTAGCCGGGACTAGCGGGAGAGTTGAAGACAATGAGCAGTTCTTC

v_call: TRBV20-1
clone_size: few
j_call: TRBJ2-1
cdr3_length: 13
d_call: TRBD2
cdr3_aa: CSAASGGYNEQFF
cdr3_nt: TGCAGTGCCGCTAGCGGGGGCTACAATGAGCAGTTCTTC

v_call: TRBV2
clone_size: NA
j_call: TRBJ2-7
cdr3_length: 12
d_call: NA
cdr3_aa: CASSKELYEQYF
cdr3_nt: TGTGCCAGCAGTAAAGAGTTATACGAGCAGTACTTC

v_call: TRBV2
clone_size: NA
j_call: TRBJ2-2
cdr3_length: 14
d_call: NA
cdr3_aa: CASSAGLAAGELFF
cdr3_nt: TGTGCCAGCAGTGCTGGGCTAGCCGCCGGGGAGCTGTTTTTT

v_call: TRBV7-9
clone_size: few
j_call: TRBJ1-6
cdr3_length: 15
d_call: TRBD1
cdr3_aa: CASSTGGGENSPLHF
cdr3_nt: TGTGCCAGCAGCACAGGGGGTGGCGAGAATTCACCCCTCCACTTT

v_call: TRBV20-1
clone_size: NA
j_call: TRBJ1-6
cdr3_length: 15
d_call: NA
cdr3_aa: CSAPIWGEFNSPLHF
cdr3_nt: TGCAGTGCTCCAATCTGGGGGGAGTTTAATTCACCCCTCCACTTT

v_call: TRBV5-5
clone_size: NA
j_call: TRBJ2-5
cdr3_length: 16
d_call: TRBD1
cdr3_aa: CASSVPGTGLGETQYF
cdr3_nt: TGTGCCAGCAGCGTACCCGGGACAGGCCTAGGAGAGACCCAGTACTTC

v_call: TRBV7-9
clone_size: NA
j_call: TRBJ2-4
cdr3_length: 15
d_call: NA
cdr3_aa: CASSPGTQAKNIQYF
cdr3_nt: TGTGCCAGCAGCCCGGGGACCCAAGCCAAAAACATTCAGTACTTC

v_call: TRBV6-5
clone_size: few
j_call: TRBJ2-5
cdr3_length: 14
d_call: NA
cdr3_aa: CASSYYPGSGTQYF
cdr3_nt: TGTGCCAGCAGTTACTACCCGGGGTCGGGGACCCAGTACTTC

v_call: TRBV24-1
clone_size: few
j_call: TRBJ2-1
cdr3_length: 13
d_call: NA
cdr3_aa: CATSDPGLLEQFF
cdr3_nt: TGTGCCACCAGTGATCCCGGACTACTTGAGCAGTTCTTC

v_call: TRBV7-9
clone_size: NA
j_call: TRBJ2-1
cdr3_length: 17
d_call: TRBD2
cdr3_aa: CASSLLGGLAVHNEQFF
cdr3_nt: TGTGCCAGCAGCTTGCTGGGGGGACTAGCGGTTCACAATGAGCAGTTCTTC

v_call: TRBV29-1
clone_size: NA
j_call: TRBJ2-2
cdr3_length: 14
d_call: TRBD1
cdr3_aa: CSVEPGGLTGELFF
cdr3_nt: TGCAGCGTTGAACCAGGGGGCCTCACCGGGGAGCTGTTTTTT

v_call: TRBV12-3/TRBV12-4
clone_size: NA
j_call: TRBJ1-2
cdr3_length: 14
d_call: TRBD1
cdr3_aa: CASSPTGSLGGYTF
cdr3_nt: TGTGCCAGCAGTCCGACAGGGTCCCTAGGTGGCTACACCTTC

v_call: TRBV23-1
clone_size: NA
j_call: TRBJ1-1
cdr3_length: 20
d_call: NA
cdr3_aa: CASSPYSWSLYGGMNTEAFF
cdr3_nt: TGCGCCAGCAGTCCTTACAGTTGGAGTTTGTATGGAGGGATGAACACTGAAGCTTTCTTT

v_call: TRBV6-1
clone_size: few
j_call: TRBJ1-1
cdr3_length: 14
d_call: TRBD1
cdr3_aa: CASRSRGMEQGAFF
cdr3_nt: TGTGCCAGCAGGTCCAGGGGGATGGAACAAGGGGCTTTCTTT

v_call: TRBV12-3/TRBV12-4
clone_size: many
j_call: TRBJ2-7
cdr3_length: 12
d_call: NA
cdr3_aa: CASSLGSTEQYF
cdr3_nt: TGTGCCAGCAGCCTTGGCAGCACCGAGCAGTACTTC

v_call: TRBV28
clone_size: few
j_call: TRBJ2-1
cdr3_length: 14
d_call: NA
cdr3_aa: CASSPPPSVNEQFF
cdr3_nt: TGTGCCAGCAGTCCCCCCCCGAGCGTTAATGAGCAGTTCTTC

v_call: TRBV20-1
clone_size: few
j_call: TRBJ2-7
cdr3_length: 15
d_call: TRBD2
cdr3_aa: CSARSLAGGTYEQYF
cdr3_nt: TGCAGTGCTCGCTCACTAGCGGGAGGAACCTACGAGCAGTACTTC

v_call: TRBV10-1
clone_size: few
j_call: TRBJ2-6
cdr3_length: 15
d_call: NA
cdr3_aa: CASSTGNSGANVLTF
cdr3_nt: TGCGCCAGCAGTACAGGGAACTCTGGGGCCAACGTCCTGACTTTC

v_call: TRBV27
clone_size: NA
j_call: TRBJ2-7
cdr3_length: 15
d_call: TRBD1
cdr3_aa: CASSLSRTGTYEQYF
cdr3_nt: TGTGCCAGCAGTTTATCCAGGACAGGGACCTACGAGCAGTACTTC

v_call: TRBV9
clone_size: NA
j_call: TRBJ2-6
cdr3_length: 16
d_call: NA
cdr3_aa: CASSQGEVAGANVLTF
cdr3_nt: TGTGCCAGCAGCCAGGGCGAGGTGGCGGGGGCCAACGTCCTGACTTTC

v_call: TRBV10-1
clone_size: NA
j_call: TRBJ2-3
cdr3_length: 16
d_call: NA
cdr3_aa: CASSAVTRDPADTQYF
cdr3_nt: TGCGCCAGCAGTGCCGTTACTCGGGACCCGGCAGATACGCAGTATTTT

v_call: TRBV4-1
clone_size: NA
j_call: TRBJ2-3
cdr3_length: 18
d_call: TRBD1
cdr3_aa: CASSHRDRVISSTDTQYF
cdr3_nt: TGCGCCAGCAGCCACCGGGACAGGGTTATCTCTAGCACAGATACGCAGTATTTT

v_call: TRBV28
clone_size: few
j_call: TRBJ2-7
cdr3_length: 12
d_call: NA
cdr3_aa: CASSPLLDEQYF
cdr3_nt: TGTGCCAGCAGTCCCCTCTTAGACGAGCAGTACTTC

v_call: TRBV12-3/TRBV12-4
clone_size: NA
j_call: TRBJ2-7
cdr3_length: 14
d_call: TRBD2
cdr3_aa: CASSQSGISYEQYF
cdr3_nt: TGTGCCAGCAGTCAGAGCGGGATCTCCTACGAGCAGTACTTC

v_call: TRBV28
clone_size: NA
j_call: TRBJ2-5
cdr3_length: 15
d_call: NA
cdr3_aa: CASSSDTGNQETQYF
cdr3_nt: TGTGCCAGCAGTTCCGACACCGGCAACCAAGAGACCCAGTACTTC

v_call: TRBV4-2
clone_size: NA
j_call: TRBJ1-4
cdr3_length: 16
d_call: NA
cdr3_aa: CASSQASPAGYEKLFF
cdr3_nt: TGTGCCAGCAGCCAAGCGTCCCCGGCGGGTTATGAAAAACTGTTTTTT

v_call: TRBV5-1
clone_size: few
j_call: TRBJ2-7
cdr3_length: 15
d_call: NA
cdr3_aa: CASSLGVARVDEQYF
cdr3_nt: TGCGCCAGCAGCTTGGGGGTTGCCAGGGTGGACGAGCAGTACTTC

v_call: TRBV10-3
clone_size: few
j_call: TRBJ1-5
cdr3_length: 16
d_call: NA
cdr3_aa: CAISESSPDSNQPQHF
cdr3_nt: TGTGCCATCAGTGAGTCGTCTCCAGATAGCAATCAGCCCCAGCATTTT

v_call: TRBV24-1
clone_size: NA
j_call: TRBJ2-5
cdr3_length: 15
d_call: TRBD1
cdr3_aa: CATSWGQGVSETQYF
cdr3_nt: TGTGCCACCAGTTGGGGGCAGGGGGTATCAGAGACCCAGTACTTC

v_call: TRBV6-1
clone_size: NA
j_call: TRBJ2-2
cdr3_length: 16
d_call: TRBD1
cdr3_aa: CASSELGTDFTGELFF
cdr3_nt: TGTGCCAGCAGTGAACTCGGGACAGATTTCACCGGGGAGCTGTTTTTT

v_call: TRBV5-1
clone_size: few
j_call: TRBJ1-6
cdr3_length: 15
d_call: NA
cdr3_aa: CASSMHRAGESPLHF
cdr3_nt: TGCGCCAGCAGCATGCACCGGGCGGGGGAGTCACCCCTCCACTTT

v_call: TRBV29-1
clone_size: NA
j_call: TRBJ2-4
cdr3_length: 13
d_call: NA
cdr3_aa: CSASTGDRNIQYF
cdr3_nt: TGCAGCGCCTCAACAGGAGATAGAAACATTCAGTACTTC

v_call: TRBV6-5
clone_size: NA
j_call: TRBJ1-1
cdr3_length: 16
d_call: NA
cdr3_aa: CASSYSKGGGNTEAFF
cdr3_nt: TGTGCCAGCAGTTACTCGAAGGGGGGCGGGAACACTGAAGCTTTCTTT

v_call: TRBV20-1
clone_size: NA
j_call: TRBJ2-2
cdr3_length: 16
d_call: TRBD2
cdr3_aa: CSARYTSGGFTGELFF
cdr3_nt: TGCAGTGCTAGATACACTAGCGGGGGCTTCACCGGGGAGCTGTTTTTT

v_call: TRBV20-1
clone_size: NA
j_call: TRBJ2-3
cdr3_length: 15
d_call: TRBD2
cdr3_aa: CSARSPSGGTDTQYF
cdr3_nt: TGCAGTGCTAGATCACCTAGCGGGGGCACAGATACGCAGTATTTT